This T cell receptor beta chain originates from a study of T cells in Graves' hyperthyroidism and ophthalmopathy. Active moderate-to-severe ophthalmopathy, Clinical Activity Score at least 3, NOSPECS at least 4, under 3 months' duration. The study based diagnoses on clinical symptoms, serum thyroxine and TRAb, thyroid ultrasound and orbital computed tomography. The PBMCs had their origin in roughly 9.8 ml of fresh peripheral blood. The CDR3 is 14 amino acids. Germline CDR1 is SGHRS and CDR2 is YFSETQ. V was clipped by 7 bases and J by 4 bases; unmatched bases: 6. In its sample, this clonotype was seen many times. There were TCR beta CDR3 regions amplified from RNA transcripts. Using the HTBI primer set, a first-round RT-PCR was run on the TCR CDR3. TCRdb redid the calling of the multiplex PCR reads with MiXCR, one entry per CDR3 protein. In the table there are fewer than 450,000 distinct CDR3 sequences, 12% to 15% of which are singletons.

This chain connects TRBV5-1 to TRBJ2-3, with TRBD2 matching over 10 bases. This TCR was sampled from a woman aged 60 to 75 with Graves' ophthalmopathy. Source material: blood. CDR3 sequence reads: CASRSGRESDTQYF. The CDR3 DNA sequence: TGCGCCAGCCGGAGCGGGAGGGAATCAGATACGCAGTATTTT.